Listed below are T cell receptor beta chains from one sample, sequenced in a study of blood T cell repertoires in COVID-19. Generated by immunoSEQ multiplex PCR, the TCRdb table keeps only in-frame clones and is missing some. The sample has about 240,000 clones; approximately 80% are singletons. Sequenced sample: peripheral blood. The source of these receptors is a woman aged 18 to 35 with acute or convalescent COVID-19. CDR3s include the opening cysteine and the closing phenylalanine or tryptophan.

>TRBV5-6|13
CASSFGTNEKLFF
>TRBV7-9|16
CASSKGTGSNTGELFF
>TRBV4-1|17
CASSQDSGQGKWYGYTF
>TRBV9|19
CASSVGDRGIVEDTEKLFF
>TRBV19|15
CASQASGRSPGELFF
>TRBV6-5|14
CASSYNGETYEQYF
>TRBV6-5|14
CASRQGLVHGGYTF
>TRBV28|14
CASSLRSTGYGYTF
>TRBV19|17
CASNPGWGRQRNQPQHF
>TRBV7-6|18
CASSLAKSLAGARYEQYF
>TRBV7-8|17
CASSSRRTSGRQETQYF
>TRBV27|13
CASSLSRMGEAFF
>TRBV10-3|13
CAISEVGDTEAFF
>TRBV11-2|14
CASSRTSGSGEQYF
>TRBV13|15
CASSDSGSGSYEQYF
>TRBV5-1|14
CASSAVATNEKLFF